This T cell receptor (beta chain) was sequenced for a study of long-term antiretroviral therapy in people with HIV. Samples were assayed with immunoSEQ v3.0 at survey level. Profiling relied on immunoSEQ multiplex PCR, and the TCRdb table lists in-frame clones only, not all of them. The table includes roughly 30,000 clones, 70% to 90% detected once. In the case of this clone: The target antigen is unknown.

Study observations and caveats: All time points showed a repertoire dominated by clones expanded before ART. With ART, diversity went up but was still lower than in transplant donor controls.

The germline gives CDR1 SQVTM, CDR2 ANQGSEA. The CDR3 contains 12 residues. Between the trimmed V and J ends, which lost 4 bases and 2 bases, there was a span of 9 bases. Specimen: unsorted PBMCs, collected 0.8 years before starting antiretroviral therapy. The chain couples TRBV29-1 to TRBJ2-7; tentatively, D is TRBD1 (5 bases). This TCR came from a man between 18 and 35 years old with HIV. The DNA of the CDR3 is TGCAGCGTTGTGGACAAGACCTACGAGCAGTACTTC. It translates to CSVVDKTYEQYF.